These 20 T cell receptor beta chains share one sample of origin, sequenced in a study of shared clonotypes between healthy human individuals. Method: immunoSEQ multiplex PCR; TCRdb's copy keeps in-frame clones and lacks some. The repertoire consists of roughly 1.4 million clones, with around 98.5% occurring once and the leading ten covering about 0.35%. Sequencing input: naive CD4+ T cells sorted from blood. As to subset: CD45RA+ positively selected. The receptor source for this set is a man aged 25-40 years in good health.

V is TRBV5-1 and J is TRBJ2-7; the match to TRBD1 covers 7 bases. The CDR3 is 18 residues long. The V segment lost 4 bases and the J segment 0 bases; nucleotides outside the gene matches: 16. Germline V gives CDR1 SGHRS, CDR2 YFSETQ. The chain's CDR3 is CASSPSGQSPLRSYEQYF. Written as DNA, the CDR3 is TGCGCCAGCAGCCCGTCGGGACAGTCACCTTTACGCTCCTACGAGCAGTACTTC.

The V gene is TRBV7-9, the J gene TRBJ2-5; TRBD2 matches at 8 bases. The ends lost 1 base at V and 9 bases at J; junction bases unmatched: 7. CDR1 is SEHNR, CDR2 FQNEAQ, per germline (reference sequence). This CDR3 is 14 amino acids long. The CDR3 DNA reads as TGTGCCAGCAGCTTAGGGGCGGGAGGATTGTCCCAGTACTTC. As protein: CASSLGAGGLSQYF.

This chain uses TRBV29-1 with TRBJ2-7; 7 bases are shared with TRBD2. The germline V gene has CDR1 SQVTM and CDR2 ANQGSEA. This CDR3 is 11 amino acids long. The J segment lost 6 bases and the V segment lost 6 bases, leaving 5 bases of the junction unmatched. DNA for the CDR3: TGCAGCGTAGCCTGGGGGGGCGAGCAGTACTTC. Its protein product is CSVAWGGEQYF.

The chain employs TRBV4-3 and TRBJ2-3; tentatively, D is TRBD2 (5 bases). The V end lost 0 bases, the J end lost 2 bases, and 27 bases lay between the germline ends. This CDR3 region has 21 residues. The germline V gene has CDR1 LGHNA and CDR2 YSLEER. The CDR3 sequence: CASSQDRPFGRVALITDTQYF. In DNA form, the CDR3 reads TGCGCCAGCAGCCAAGATAGGCCTTTTGGGCGGGTCGCCCTAATCACAGATACGCAGTATTTT.

Points on this clone: It is unclear where the CDR3 begins or ends on the DNA, so no DNA is shown, and the CDR3 is as TCRdb lists it. V gene TRBV5-5 combines with J gene TRBJ2-7. Germline-derived CDR1 and CDR2 are SGHKS and YYEKEE (reference sequence). The CDR3 totals 15 residues, both ends included. The CDR3 loop reads CASSLSGPISYEQYF.

The V and J genes are TRBV27 and TRBJ1-1; D not resolved. Trimming stripped 5 bases from V and 4 bases from J, with 8 bases between. CDR1 and CDR2 from the germline V gene are MNHEY and SMNVEV (reference sequence). This CDR3 is 12 amino acids long. The CDR3, as DNA: TGTGCCAGCAGTCCGGAGGGCACTGAAGCTTTCTTT. Translation gives CASSPEGTEAFF.

The chain joins TRBV5-1 to TRBJ1-1; D ambiguous. Trimming took off 4 bases at V and 1 base at J, with 14 bases between the two ends. CDR3 length equals 15 residues. Germline CDR1 reads SGHRS; CDR2 reads YFSETQ. DNA of the CDR3: TGCGCCAGCAGCGTTGAACGGATTTCGAACACTGAAGCTTTCTTT. This gives the protein CASSVERISNTEAFF. Full variable domain (outside the CDR3, taken from reference TRBV5-1 and TRBJ1-1): KAGVTQTPRYLIKTRGQQVTLSCSPISGHRSVSWYQQTPGQGLQFLFEYFSETQRNKGNFPGRFSGRQFSNSRSEMNVSTLELGDSALYLCASSVERISNTEAFFGQGTRLTVV.

This chain joins TRBV29-1 and TRBJ2-2, with 16 bases identical to TRBD2. Germline-derived CDR1 and CDR2 are SQVTM and ANQGSEA. The CDR3 covers 17 residues. The V segment lost 6 bases and the J segment 2 bases; nucleotides outside the gene matches: 6. Here the CDR3 DNA reads TGCAGCGTGGCCGGGACTAGCGGGAGGGCCAACACCGGGGAGCTGTTTTTT. Protein: CSVAGTSGRANTGELFF.

This sequence joins TRBV2 and TRBJ1-2; possible D gene TRBD1, 6 bases. The V end lost 7 bases, the J end lost 1 base, and 10 bases lay between the germline ends. Per the germline V gene, CDR1 is SNHLY and CDR2 is FYNNEI. CDR3 length: 13 amino acids. The CDR3 nucleotides are TGTGCCAGCAAGGACAGCGATAACTATGGCTACACCTTC. Protein: CASKDSDNYGYTF.

This rearrangement joins TRBV19 to TRBJ2-2, with 9 bases aligning to TRBD2. The CDR3 extends over 15 amino acids. Looked up from germline, CDR1 is LNHDA and CDR2 is SQIVND (reference sequence). Unmatched junction bases numbered 9, after V lost 6 bases and J lost 7 bases. CDR3 nucleotide sequence: TGTGCCAGTAGCCTACTAGCGGGTCTAGTCGGGGAGCTGTTTTTT. Translating gives CASSLLAGLVGELFF.

Concerning this clone: Additional DNA sequences in this sample encode the identical CDR3. The V and J genes are TRBV29-1 and TRBJ1-1; a weak D match, TRBD1 (6 bases). Looked up from germline, CDR1 is SQVTM and CDR2 is ANQGSEA. This CDR3 region has 14 residues. V was cut by 6 bases and J by 0 bases, with 14 bases left in between. CDR3 protein: CSVGTGQMNTEAFF. In nucleotides, the CDR3 is TGCAGCGTAGGAACGGGACAAATGAACACTGAAGCTTTCTTT.

This rearrangement joins TRBV28 to TRBJ2-7; D is uncertain. The V end was cut by 3 bases, the J end by 3 bases, with 9 bases between. CDR3 size: 13 residues. CDR1 and CDR2 (germline): MDHEN, SYDVKM. CDR3 residues: CASSLVQNYEQYF. CDR3 nucleotide sequence: TGTGCCAGCAGTTTGGTACAGAACTACGAGCAGTACTTC.

This chain joins TRBV2 and TRBJ2-7; D possibly uses TRBD1 or TRBD2 (5 bases each). CDR3 length equals 12 residues. Deletions cut 4 bases from V and 3 bases from J, with 7 bases between. Germline-derived CDR1 and CDR2 are SNHLY and FYNNEI. CDR3 nucleotide sequence: TGTGCCAGCAGTGGGGACGTCTACGAGCAGTACTTC. Its protein product is CASSGDVYEQYF.

This rearrangement joins TRBV11-2 to TRBJ2-3; 12 bases map to TRBD1. Germline CDR1 and CDR2: SGHAT and FQNNGV. The CDR3 is made up of 17 amino acids. With V trimmed by 7 bases and J by 11 bases, 19 bases remained unmatched. In nucleotides, the CDR3 is TGTGCCAGCATTCCGTTGTTGAGGGACAGGGGGCCATTGGGGCAGTATTTT. Protein sequence: CASIPLLRDRGPLGQYF.

CDR3 DNA: TGCAGCGTCGCCCGAGGAGGCTCTTTGGACAATGAGCAGTTCTTC. It yields the protein CSVARGGSLDNEQFF. V is TRBV29-1 and J is TRBJ2-1, with D perhaps matching TRBD2 (5 bases). Germline V lookup: CDR1 SQVTM, CDR2 ANQGSEA. This CDR3 has 15 amino acids. The V end lost 6 bases, the J end lost 5 bases, and 20 bases lay between the germline ends.

V is TRBV18 and J is TRBJ1-4; tentatively, D is TRBD1 (5 bases). The CDR3 has 14 residues. The V and J ends lost 3 bases and 4 bases respectively, with 9 bases between them. Germline CDR1 KGHSH, CDR2 LQKENI. CDR3 DNA sequence: TGTGCCAGCTCACCTTCAGGGAATAATGAAAAACTGTTTTTT. This translates into CASSPSGNNEKLFF.

The V and J genes are TRBV5-4 and TRBJ2-1, with D hard to call. The CDR3 extends over 15 amino acids. Germline CDR1 and CDR2: SGHNT and YYREEE (reference sequence). Trimming removed 1 base at V and 5 bases at J, with 13 bases between. DNA of the CDR3: TGTGCCAGCAGCTTGAGCTCAGCAGGAAACAATGAGCAGTTCTTC. Residues: CASSLSSAGNNEQFF. Using reference TRBV5-4 and TRBJ2-1 for the parts outside the CDR3, the full variable domain is ETGVTQSPTHLIKTRGQQVTLRCSSQSGHNTVSWYQQALGQGPQFIFQYYREEENGRGNFPPRFSGLQFPNYSSELNVNALELDDSALYLCASSLSSAGNNEQFFGPGTRLTVL.

The J gene is TRBJ2-1, the V gene TRBV5-4, with D perhaps matching TRBD1 or TRBD2 (5 bases each). CDR3 size: 14 residues. Germline V CDR1 and CDR2: SGHNT, YYREEE (reference sequence). The V and J ends lost 5 bases and 5 bases respectively, with 14 bases between them. The CDR3 sequence is CASRPLGTNNEQFF. CDR3 bases: TGTGCCAGCAGACCTTTAGGGACCAACAATGAGCAGTTCTTC.

A note on this clone: The sample carries other DNA sequences with the same CDR3. V is TRBV13 and J is TRBJ2-7; maybe TRBD2 (5 bases). The germline gives CDR1 PRHDT, CDR2 FYEKMQ (reference sequence). With 2 bases removed from V and 2 bases from J, the gap between germline ends came to 7 bases. CDR3 size: 13 residues. As DNA, the CDR3 is TGTGCCAGCAGCTTAACGGGGACCTACGAGCAGTACTTC. It yields the protein CASSLTGTYEQYF.

CDR3 nucleotide sequence: TGTGCCAGCAGTTACGCAGGGGGGGACGAGCAGTACTTC. It specifies CASSYAGGDEQYF. The V call is TRBV6-5, the J call TRBJ2-7; D is perhaps TRBD1 or TRBD2 (7 bases each). Trimming cost V 2 bases and J 5 bases, with 10 bases left between them. CDR3 length: 13 residues. The germline CDR1 and CDR2 sequences are MNHEY and SVGAGI.